The T cell receptor (beta chain) under discussion was sequenced for a study of blood T cell repertoires in COVID-19. About the research overall: Whether acute or convalescent, the COVID-19 samples came from the United States, Italy and Spain. Sample material is recorded as cDNA or gDNA derived from T cells, B-cell-depleted T cells, or PBMCs.

This CDR3 region has 16 residues. The germline V gene has CDR1 SGHTA and CDR2 FQGNSA. The trim removed 4 bases at V and 6 bases at J, leaving 6 bases unmatched. As originally analysed: Reference gene primers were amplified, and this amplification served to estimate nucleated cell counts. The assay was immunoSEQ multiplex PCR, and TCRdb's table has in-frame clones only and misses some. V, J and clone size are those of that table, while D and trimming were read from the DNA. The sample yields some 150,000 clones, about 86% seen once. This TCR was sampled from a man between 70 and 80 years old with acute or convalescent COVID-19. V and J are TRBV7-2 and TRBJ2-5; the match to TRBD2 covers 15 bases. The sample taken for sequencing was peripheral blood. The CDR3, as DNA: TGTGCCAGCAGCTCGGGACTAGCGGGAGGTAGACAGACCCAGTACTTC. It specifies CASSSGLAGGRQTQYF.